This T cell receptor beta chain was identified in a study of cytomegalovirus exposure and HLA in healthy donors. Study findings and constraints: Analysis was carried out at a later point, and it linked a missense DCLRE1C variant to TCR beta V- and J-gene trimming.

Germline CDR1 reads MDHEN; CDR2 reads SYDVKM. V was clipped by 4 bases and J by 2 bases, with 14 bases between them. CDR3 length: 15 residues. Use of 60 Vbeta and 13 Jbeta primers characterized the PCR. The assay was immunoSEQ multiplex PCR, and TCRdb's table has in-frame clones only and misses some. The profile shows under 200,000 clones, about 77% of them singletons. This clone was found once. Its antigen remains unknown. This TCR came from a man aged 25 to 40 in good health and CMV-seronegative. The chain joins TRBV28 to TRBJ1-1; tentatively, D is TRBD1 (5 bases). The sequenced material came from PBMCs. The CDR3 region is CASSSVTVFNTEAFF. The CDR3, as DNA: TGTGCCAGCAGTTCTGTGACAGTGTTTAACACTGAAGCTTTCTTT.